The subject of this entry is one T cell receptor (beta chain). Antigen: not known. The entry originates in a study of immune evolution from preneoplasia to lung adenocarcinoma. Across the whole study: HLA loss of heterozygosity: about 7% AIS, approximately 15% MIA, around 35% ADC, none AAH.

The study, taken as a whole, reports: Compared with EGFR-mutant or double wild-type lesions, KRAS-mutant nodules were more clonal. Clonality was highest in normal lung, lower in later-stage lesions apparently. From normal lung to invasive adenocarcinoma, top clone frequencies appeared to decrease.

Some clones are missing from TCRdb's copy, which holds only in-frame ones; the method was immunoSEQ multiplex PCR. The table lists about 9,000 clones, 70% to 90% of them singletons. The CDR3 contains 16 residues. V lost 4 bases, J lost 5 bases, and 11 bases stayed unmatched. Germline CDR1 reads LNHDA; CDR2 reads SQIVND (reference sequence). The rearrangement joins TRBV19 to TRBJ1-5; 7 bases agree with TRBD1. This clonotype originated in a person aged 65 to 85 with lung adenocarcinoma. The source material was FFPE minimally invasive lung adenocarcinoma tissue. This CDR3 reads CASSSPSGQSYQPQHF. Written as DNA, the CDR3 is TGTGCCAGTAGTAGCCCCTCGGGACAGAGCTATCAGCCCCAGCATTTT.